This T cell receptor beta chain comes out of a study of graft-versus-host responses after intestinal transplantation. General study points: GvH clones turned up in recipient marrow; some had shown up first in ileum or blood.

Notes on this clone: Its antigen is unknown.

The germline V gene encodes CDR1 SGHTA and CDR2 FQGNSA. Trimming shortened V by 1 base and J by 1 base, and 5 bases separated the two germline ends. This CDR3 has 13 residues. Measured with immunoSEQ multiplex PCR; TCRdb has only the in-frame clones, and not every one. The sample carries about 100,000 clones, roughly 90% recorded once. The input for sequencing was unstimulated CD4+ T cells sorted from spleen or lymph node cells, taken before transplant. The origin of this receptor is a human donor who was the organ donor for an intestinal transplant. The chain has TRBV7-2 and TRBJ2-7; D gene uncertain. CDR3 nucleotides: TGTGCCAGCAGCTTAGGACCGTCCTACGAGCAGTACTTC. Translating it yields CASSLGPSYEQYF. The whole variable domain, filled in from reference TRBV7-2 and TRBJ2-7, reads GAGVSQSPSNKVTEKGKDVELRCDPISGHTALYWYRQSLGQGLEFLIYFQGNSAPDKSGLPSDRFSAERTGGSVSTLTIQRTQQEDSAVYLCASSLGPSYEQYFGPGTRLTVT.